This T cell receptor beta chain came from a study of siplizumab effects on memory and regulatory T cells (dated by TCRdb to about 2019). Context from the whole study: Across eight responder-stimulator pairs, paired mixed lymphocyte reactions were conducted with siplizumab at around 0.91 ug/mL and without drug. The study looked at the effect of siplizumab, an anti-CD2 antibody, on alloreactive T-cell subsets in allogeneic mixed lymphocyte reactions made from human PBMCs.

Including cysteine and phenylalanine, the CDR3 has 15 amino acids. Only the CDR3 DNA is retained, 45 bases long and in frame from the first base. Cut back by 0 bases and 0 bases, the V and J ends lie 5 bases apart. CDR1 and CDR2 are read off the germline V gene (reference sequence) as MNHEY and SMNVEV. This clone was recorded once. Its specific antigen is unknown. Base qualities are not provided; no much larger clone lies one nucleotide away. For around six days, cells in the mixed lymphocyte reaction were kept in coculture at 37 degrees C. Responder PBMCs were labelled with CFSE, stimulator PBMCs were labelled with Violet Dye, and the two were mixed at a 1:1 ratio. Sorted unstimulated T cells and proliferating T cells recovered from mixed lymphocyte reactions were subjected to TCRbeta CDR3 sequencing. Fresh whole blood from approximately 10 HLA-typed healthy donors was used to isolate PBMCs. For TCR sequencing, responder T cells that had proliferated and were CFSE-low were FACS-sorted once the mixed lymphocyte reaction was over.

Library preparation employed the immunoSEQ multiplex PCR assay. Around 10^5 TCR templates per sample were assayed by the deep sequencing platform. Genomic DNA extracted from sorted T cells was the material used for TCRbeta CDR3 sequencing. The published analysis was carried out like this. Clonal analysis of TCRbeta CDR3 data was done in the R programming language. Comparing unstimulated samples against CFSE-low samples taken after the reaction was how alloreactive CD4+ and CD8+ clones were defined. Alloreactive CD4+ clones were assigned to regulatory or non-regulatory origin by matching sequences to sorted unstimulated Treg and non-Treg repertoires. Here the immuneACCESS table is served through TCRdb, limited to in-frame sequences with V and J called. Missing clones are a known gap in these copies; in checked studies unresolved V genes cover under half, and the rest lacks a known reason. V and J calls and clone size come straight from that table; D and trimming were deduced from the DNA. The sample records more than 650 clones, under 80% of which are singletons. Jointly, the top ten make up around 5.8% of the sample.

Overall study outcomes, separate from this receptor: Siplizumab significantly reduced the cumulative frequency of alloreactive sequences traceable to unstimulated CD4+ memory T cells. Whether proliferating Tregs from siplizumab cultures were suppressive was not functionally confirmed. A naive or memory phenotype could not be assigned to roughly 80-97% of proliferating CD4+ or CD8+ clones. Unstimulated naive T cells appeared more diverse than memory T cells, and naive cells seemed to contribute substantially to the alloresponse. Among mappable alloreactive CD4+ clones, the Treg-derived fraction averaged about 70% with siplizumab versus around 25% in control reactions. Sequences below about 10^-5 frequency were poorly captured, so only a minor fraction of alloreactive clones could be mapped to unstimulated subsets.

The sequenced sample consisted of CFSE-low (dividing) CD4+ T cells sorted from an allogeneic mixed lymphocyte reaction. The rearranged chain carries TRBV27 and TRBJ1-4; too little of a D gene remains to name it. The sequence came from a human donor in good health; the cells came from an allogeneic mixed lymphocyte reaction. Some clones in this sample may be carry-over from other donors' samples. DNA sequence: TGTGCCAGCAGTTTATCGCCGGCAACTAATGAAAAACTGTTTTTT. It codes for CASSLSPATNEKLFF. Full variable domain (CDR3 extended with the reference TRBV27 and TRBJ1-4 proteins): EAQVTQNPRYLITVTGKKLTVTCSQNMNHEYMSWYRQDPGLGLRQIYYSMNVEVTDKGDVPEGYKVSRKEKRNFPLILESPSPNQTSLYFCASSLSPATNEKLFFGSGTQLSVL.